A selection of T cell receptor beta chains follows, all from one sample in a study of cytomegalovirus exposure and HLA in healthy donors. TCRdb keeps only in-frame clones here, not all; method: immunoSEQ multiplex PCR. Here the sample spans 150,000 to 200,000 clones, about 80% being singletons. Source material: PBMCs. The receptors here all came from a middle-aged man in good health and CMV-seropositive. The CDR3 runs from the conserved cysteine through the conserved F or W. D genes are given only for firm matches. Clone size is stated in some rows and not others, as once, few, many or a class when expanded.

size	V	D	J	CDR3	DNA
NA	TRBV5-6	TRBD2	TRBJ2-1	CASSLTWTSGRDEQFF	TGTGCCAGCAGCTTAACATGGACTAGCGGGCGTGATGAGCAGTTCTTC
few	TRBV28	NA	TRBJ2-2	CASSFHWPVGGVSTGELFF	TGTGCCAGCAGTTTTCATTGGCCCGTAGGGGGGGTGAGCACCGGGGAGCTGTTTTTT
NA	TRBV5-6	NA	TRBJ2-7	CASSPVAATTFNF	TGTGCCAGCAGCCCGGTCGCGGCCACCACTTTCAACTTC
once	TRBV7-9	TRBD2	TRBJ2-1	CASSLVSSGSPNEQFF	TGTGCCAGCAGCTTAGTGAGTAGCGGGAGCCCTAATGAGCAGTTCTTC
NA	TRBV9	NA	TRBJ2-4	CASSRPGQGGIQYF	TGTGCCAGCAGCCGACCGGGTCAAGGGGGCATTCAGTACTTC
NA	TRBV10-3	TRBD2	TRBJ2-1	CAISEGGGRRNEQFF	TGTGCCATCAGTGAGGGGGGCGGGAGGAGAAATGAGCAGTTCTTC
few	TRBV5-1	NA	TRBJ1-5	CASSTDSNQPQHF	TGCGCCAGCAGCACAGATAGCAATCAGCCCCAGCATTTT
few	TRBV9	NA	TRBJ2-3	CASSDEFGDTQYF	TGTGCCAGCAGCGATGAATTCGGAGATACGCAGTATTTT
few	TRBV5-6	NA	TRBJ2-4	CASSLQGNVAKNIQYF	TGTGCCAGCAGCCTGCAGGGCAACGTAGCCAAAAACATTCAGTACTTC
NA	TRBV9	TRBD2	TRBJ2-4	CASSALAGETKNIQYF	TGTGCCAGCAGCGCGCTAGCGGGCGAAACCAAAAACATTCAGTACTTC
NA	TRBV2	NA	TRBJ1-5	CASSSGSNQPQHF	TGTGCCAGCAGTTCAGGGTCAAATCAGCCCCAGCATTTT
NA	TRBV6-1	NA	TRBJ2-3	CTTSSVWDTQYF	TGTACGACTTCTAGTGTATGGGATACGCAGTATTTT
NA	TRBV7-9	NA	TRBJ1-1	CASSPQGTEAFF	TGTGCCAGCAGCCCACAGGGTACTGAAGCTTTCTTT
NA	TRBV19	TRBD2	TRBJ2-2	CASTLALAGVPGELFF	TGTGCCAGTACCTTAGCCCTAGCGGGAGTCCCCGGGGAGCTGTTTTTT
NA	TRBV5-1	TRBD2	TRBJ2-1	CASSYDPGLAGNEQFF	TGCGCCAGCAGCTATGATCCGGGACTAGCGGGGAATGAGCAGTTCTTC
few	TRBV10-3	TRBD2	TRBJ2-3	CAISHAGTKSTDTQYF	TGTGCCATCAGCCACGCCGGGACTAAGAGCACAGATACGCAGTATTTT
NA	TRBV9	TRBD1	TRBJ1-2	CASSDNRDRYNYGYTF	TGTGCCAGCAGCGATAACCGGGACAGGTACAACTATGGCTACACCTTC
NA	TRBV10-2	TRBD1	TRBJ1-3	CASTGQILSGNTIYF	TGCGCCAGCACGGGACAGATCCTCTCTGGAAACACCATATATTTT
NA	TRBV5-1	TRBD2	TRBJ2-7	CASSLGLAGTTAYEQYF	TGCGCCAGCAGCTTGGGACTAGCGGGTACCACCGCCTACGAGCAGTACTTC
NA	TRBV28	NA	TRBJ1-3	CAGIEWGNTIYF	TGTGCCGGCATAGAATGGGGAAACACCATATATTTT
few	TRBV18	NA	TRBJ1-1	CASSPPSSTEAFF	TGTGCCAGCTCACCACCGAGTAGTACTGAAGCTTTCTTT
NA	TRBV13	NA	TRBJ2-5	CASSLVGGETQYF	TGTGCCAGCAGCTTAGTCGGGGGAGAGACCCAGTACTTC
NA	TRBV9	NA	TRBJ2-1	CASSVASGRGLYNEQFF	TGTGCCAGCAGCGTGGCTTCAGGGCGGGGTCTCTACAATGAGCAGTTCTTC
few	TRBV7-9	NA	TRBJ2-3	CASSLWGRVPDTQYF	TGTGCCAGCAGCTTATGGGGCAGGGTCCCAGATACGCAGTATTTT
NA	TRBV10-3	NA	TRBJ2-1	CAIRYSEVYNEQFF	TGTGCCATCAGGTATTCGGAGGTTTACAATGAGCAGTTCTTC
NA	TRBV7-9	NA	TRBJ2-7	CASSLTEIYEQYF	TGTGCCAGCAGCTTAACGGAGATCTACGAGCAGTACTTC
NA	TRBV28	TRBD2	TRBJ2-7	CASSLGGGYEQYF	TGTGCCAGCAGTTTAGGGGGAGGGTACGAGCAGTACTTC
NA	TRBV2	TRBD2	TRBJ2-7	CASRRLARSSYEQYF	TGTGCCAGCAGGCGACTAGCGAGGAGCTCCTACGAGCAGTACTTC
once	TRBV7-8	NA	TRBJ2-7	CASSATGYEQYF	TGTGCCAGCAGCGCGACAGGCTACGAGCAGTACTTC
NA	TRBV6-4	TRBD1	TRBJ1-2	CASSDSGTAGRGYTF	TGTGCCAGCAGTGACTCCGGGACAGCAGGGAGGGGCTACACCTTC
NA	TRBV5-1	NA	TRBJ2-3	CASSFSGDTQYF	TGCGCCAGCAGCTTTTCGGGAGATACGCAGTATTTT
NA	TRBV2	TRBD2	TRBJ2-5	CASSGVTSGKETQYF	TGTGCCAGCAGTGGGGTGACTAGCGGGAAAGAGACCCAGTACTTC
NA	TRBV7-3	TRBD1	TRBJ1-2	CASSSGQGYGYTF	TGTGCCAGCAGCTCGGGACAGGGCTATGGCTACACCTTC
NA	TRBV19	NA	TRBJ1-1	CASSIGASENTEAFF	TGTGCCAGTAGTATAGGGGCCTCTGAAAACACTGAAGCTTTCTTT
NA	TRBV10-2	NA	TRBJ2-5	CASRVSQETQYF	TGCGCCAGCAGGGTTAGCCAAGAGACCCAGTACTTC
NA	TRBV7-3	TRBD1	TRBJ1-1	CASGTGLNTEAFF	TGTGCCTCGGGGACAGGGTTGAACACTGAAGCTTTCTTT
once	TRBV2	NA	TRBJ1-5	CASSANRDQPQHF	TGTGCCAGCAGTGCTAACCGGGATCAGCCCCAGCATTTT
NA	TRBV19	TRBD2	TRBJ2-2	CASSVSGSPTGELFF	TGTGCCAGTAGTGTTAGCGGGAGCCCCACCGGGGAGCTGTTTTTT
NA	TRBV7-8	NA	TRBJ2-1	CASSLASGGHNEQFF	TGTGCCAGCAGCTTAGCTAGCGGAGGGCACAATGAGCAGTTCTTC
NA	TRBV13	NA	TRBJ2-7	CASSSGAEQYF	TGTGCCAGCAGCTCAGGGGCCGAGCAGTACTTC
NA	TRBV19	NA	TRBJ2-7	CASSPRRDEQYF	TGTGCCAGTAGCCCGCGCAGGGACGAGCAGTACTTC